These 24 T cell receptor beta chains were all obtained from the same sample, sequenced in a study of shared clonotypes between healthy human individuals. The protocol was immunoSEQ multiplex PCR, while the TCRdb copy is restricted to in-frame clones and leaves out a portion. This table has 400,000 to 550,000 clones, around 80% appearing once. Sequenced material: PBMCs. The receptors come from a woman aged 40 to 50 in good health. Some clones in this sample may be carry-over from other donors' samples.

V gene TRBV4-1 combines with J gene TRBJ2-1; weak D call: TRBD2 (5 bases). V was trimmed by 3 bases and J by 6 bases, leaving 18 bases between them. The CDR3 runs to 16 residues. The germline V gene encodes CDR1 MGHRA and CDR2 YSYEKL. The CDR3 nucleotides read TGCGCCAGCAGCCAGACCCAACTAGGATCCGGCAATGAGCAGTTCTTC. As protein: CASSQTQLGSGNEQFF.

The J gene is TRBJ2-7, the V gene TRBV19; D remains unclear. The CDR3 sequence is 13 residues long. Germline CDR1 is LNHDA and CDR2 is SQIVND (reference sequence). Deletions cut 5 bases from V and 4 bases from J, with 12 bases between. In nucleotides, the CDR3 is TGTGCCAGTAGTCCATCGGGCCAGTACGAGCAGTACTTC. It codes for CASSPSGQYEQYF. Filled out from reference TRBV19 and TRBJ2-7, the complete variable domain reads DGGITQSPKYLFRKEGQNVTLSCEQNLNHDAMYWYRQDPGQGLRLIYYSQIVNDFQKGDIAEGYSVSREKKESFPLTVTSAQKNPTAFYLCASSPSGQYEQYFGPGTRLTVT.

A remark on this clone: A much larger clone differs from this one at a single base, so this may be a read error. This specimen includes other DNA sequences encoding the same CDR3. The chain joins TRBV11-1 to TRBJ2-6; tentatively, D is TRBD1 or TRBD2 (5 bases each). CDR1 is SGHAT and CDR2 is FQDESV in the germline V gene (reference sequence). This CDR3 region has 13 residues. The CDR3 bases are TGTGCCAGCAGCTTTTCCGGGGCCAACGTCCTGACCTTC. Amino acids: CASSFSGANVLTF.

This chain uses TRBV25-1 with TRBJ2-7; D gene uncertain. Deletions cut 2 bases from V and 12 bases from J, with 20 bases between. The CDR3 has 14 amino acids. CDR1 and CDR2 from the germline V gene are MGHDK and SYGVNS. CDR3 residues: CASSETLGGSGPYF. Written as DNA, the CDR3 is TGTGCCAGCAGTGAAACCCTAGGTGGGTCCGGGCCGTACTTC.

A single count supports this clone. The CDR3 nucleotides read TGTGCCAGCATAGGACAGGGCAATCAGCCCCAGCATTTT. This encodes CASIGQGNQPQHF. The chain joins TRBV6-1 to TRBJ1-5; 7 nucleotides align to TRBD1. The V segment lost 7 bases and the J segment 2 bases; nucleotides outside the gene matches: 2. Per the germline V gene, CDR1 is MNHNS and CDR2 is SASEGT. The CDR3 runs 13 residues.

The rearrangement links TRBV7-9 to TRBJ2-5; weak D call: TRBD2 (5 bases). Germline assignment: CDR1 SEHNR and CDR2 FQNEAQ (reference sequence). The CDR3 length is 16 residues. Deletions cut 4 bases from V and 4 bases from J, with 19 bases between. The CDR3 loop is CASSSSGSGVGETQYF. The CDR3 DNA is TGTGCCAGCAGCTCCTCGGGGAGCGGAGTGGGAGAGACCCAGTACTTC.

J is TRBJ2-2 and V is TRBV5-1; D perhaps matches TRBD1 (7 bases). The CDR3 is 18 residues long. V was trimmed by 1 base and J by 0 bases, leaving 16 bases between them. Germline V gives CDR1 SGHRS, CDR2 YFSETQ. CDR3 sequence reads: CASSLSGRGATNTGELFF. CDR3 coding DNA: TGCGCCAGCAGCTTGAGTGGCAGGGGGGCCACGAACACCGGGGAGCTGTTTTTT.

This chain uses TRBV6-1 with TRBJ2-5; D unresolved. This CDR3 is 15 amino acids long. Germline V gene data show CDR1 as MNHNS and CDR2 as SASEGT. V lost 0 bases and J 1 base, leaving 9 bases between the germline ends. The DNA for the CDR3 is TGTGCCAGCAGTGAAGCAAGGCAGAGCCAAGAGACCCAGTACTTC. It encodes CASSEARQSQETQYF.

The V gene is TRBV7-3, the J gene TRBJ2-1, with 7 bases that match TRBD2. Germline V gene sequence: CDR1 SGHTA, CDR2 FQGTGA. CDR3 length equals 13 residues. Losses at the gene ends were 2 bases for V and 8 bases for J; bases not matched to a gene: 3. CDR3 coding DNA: TGTGCCAGCAGCTTAGGGAGGGCGGATGAGCAGTTCTTC. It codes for CASSLGRADEQFF.

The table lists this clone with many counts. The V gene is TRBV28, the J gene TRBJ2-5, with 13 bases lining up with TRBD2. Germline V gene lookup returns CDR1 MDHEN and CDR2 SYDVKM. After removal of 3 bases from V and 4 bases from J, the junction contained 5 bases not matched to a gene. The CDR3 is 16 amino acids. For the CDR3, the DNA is TGTGCCAGCAGTTTGACTAGCGGGAGGTTGGGAGAGACCCAGTACTTC. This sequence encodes CASSLTSGRLGETQYF. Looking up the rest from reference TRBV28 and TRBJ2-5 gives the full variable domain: DVKVTQSSRYLVKRTGEKVFLECVQDMDHENMFWYRQDPGLGLRLIYFSYDVKMKEKGDIPEGYSVSREKKERFSLILESASTNQTSMYLCASSLTSGRLGETQYFGPGTRLLVL.

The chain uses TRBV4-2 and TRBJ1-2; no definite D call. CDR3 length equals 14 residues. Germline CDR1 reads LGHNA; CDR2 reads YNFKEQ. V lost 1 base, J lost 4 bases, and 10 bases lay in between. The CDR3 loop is CASSQVQTPYGYTF. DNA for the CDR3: TGTGCCAGCAGCCAAGTCCAGACTCCCTATGGCTACACCTTC.

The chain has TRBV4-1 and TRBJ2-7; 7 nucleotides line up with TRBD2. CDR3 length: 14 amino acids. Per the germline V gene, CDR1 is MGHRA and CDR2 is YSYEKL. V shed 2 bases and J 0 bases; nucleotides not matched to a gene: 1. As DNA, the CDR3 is TGCGCCAGCAGCCAAAGCGGGGTCTCCTACGAGCAGTACTTC. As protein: CASSQSGVSYEQYF.

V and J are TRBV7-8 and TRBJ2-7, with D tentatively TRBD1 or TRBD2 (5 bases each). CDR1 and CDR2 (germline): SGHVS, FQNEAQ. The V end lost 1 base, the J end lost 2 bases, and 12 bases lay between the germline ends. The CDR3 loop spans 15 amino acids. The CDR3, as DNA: TGTGCCAGCAGCTTAGTCGGGGCCAGACCCTACGAGCAGTACTTC. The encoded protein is CASSLVGARPYEQYF.

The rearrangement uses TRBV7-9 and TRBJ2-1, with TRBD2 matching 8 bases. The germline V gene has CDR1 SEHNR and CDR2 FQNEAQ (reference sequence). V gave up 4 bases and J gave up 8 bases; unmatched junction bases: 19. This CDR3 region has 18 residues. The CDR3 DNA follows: TGTGCCAGCAGCTCAACTCGCGGGAGGACCTCGATAGGTCATGAGCAGTTCTTC. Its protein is CASSSTRGRTSIGHEQFF.

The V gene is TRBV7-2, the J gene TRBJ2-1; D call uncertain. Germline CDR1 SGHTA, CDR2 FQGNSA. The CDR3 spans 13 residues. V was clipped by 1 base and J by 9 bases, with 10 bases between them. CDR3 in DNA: TGTGCCAGCAGCTTAGAGAACTCACTTGAGCAGTTCTTC. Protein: CASSLENSLEQFF. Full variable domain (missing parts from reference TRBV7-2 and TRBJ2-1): GAGVSQSPSNKVTEKGKDVELRCDPISGHTALYWYRQSLGQGLEFLIYFQGNSAPDKSGLPSDRFSAERTGGSVSTLTIQRTQQEDSAVYLCASSLENSLEQFFGPGTRLTVL.

CDR3 nucleotide sequence: TGTGCCAGCAGTTACGCAGGGACAAACACTGAAGCTTTCTTT. It translates to CASSYAGTNTEAFF. The V gene is TRBV6-5, the J gene TRBJ1-1, with TRBD1 as a possible D gene (6 bases). The CDR3 length is 14 residues. Looked up from germline, CDR1 is MNHEY and CDR2 is SVGAGI. The V and J ends lost 2 bases and 2 bases respectively, with 9 bases between them.

CDR3 amino acids: CASSLGQGPHSMDEQFF. The CDR3 DNA is TGTGCCAGCAGCCTGGGACAGGGGCCCCATTCGATGGATGAGCAGTTCTTC. The genes are TRBV5-4 and TRBJ2-1, with 10 bases matching TRBD1. The CDR3 is 17 residues long. Trimming at V came to 4 bases and at J to 8 bases, leaving 15 bases not matched to a gene. From germline, CDR1 is SGHNT and CDR2 YYREEE (reference sequence).

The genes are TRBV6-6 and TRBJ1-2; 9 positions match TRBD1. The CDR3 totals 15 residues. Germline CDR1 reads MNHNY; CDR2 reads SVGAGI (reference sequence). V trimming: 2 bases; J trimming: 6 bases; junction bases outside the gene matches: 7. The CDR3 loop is CASSYDGQGHHGYTF. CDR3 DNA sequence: TGTGCCAGCAGTTACGATGGACAGGGGCACCATGGCTACACCTTC.

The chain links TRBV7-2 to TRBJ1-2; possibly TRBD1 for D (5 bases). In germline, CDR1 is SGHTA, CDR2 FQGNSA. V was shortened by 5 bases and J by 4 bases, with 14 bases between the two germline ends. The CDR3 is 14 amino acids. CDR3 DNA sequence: TGTGCCAGCAGCCTGGGCGCAGGGCCCTATGGCTACACCTTC. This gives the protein CASSLGAGPYGYTF.

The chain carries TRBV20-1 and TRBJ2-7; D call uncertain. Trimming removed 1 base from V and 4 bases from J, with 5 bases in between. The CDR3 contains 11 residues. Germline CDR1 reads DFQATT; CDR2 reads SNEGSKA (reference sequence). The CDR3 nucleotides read TGCAGTGCTAGAGGGGATTACGAGCAGTACTTC. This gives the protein CSARGDYEQYF.

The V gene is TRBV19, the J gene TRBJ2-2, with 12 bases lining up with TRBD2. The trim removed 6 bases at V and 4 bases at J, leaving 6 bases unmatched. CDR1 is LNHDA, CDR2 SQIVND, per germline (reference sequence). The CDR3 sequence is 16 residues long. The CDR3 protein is CASRTPGLAGTGELFF. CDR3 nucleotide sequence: TGTGCCAGTAGAACACCGGGACTAGCGGGCACCGGGGAGCTGTTTTTT.

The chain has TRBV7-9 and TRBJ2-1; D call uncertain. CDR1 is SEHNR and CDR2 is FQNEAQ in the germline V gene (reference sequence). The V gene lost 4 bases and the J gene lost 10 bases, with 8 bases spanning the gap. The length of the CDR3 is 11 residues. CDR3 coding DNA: TGTGCCAGCAGCTACCATCACGAGCAGTTCTTC. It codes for CASSYHHEQFF.

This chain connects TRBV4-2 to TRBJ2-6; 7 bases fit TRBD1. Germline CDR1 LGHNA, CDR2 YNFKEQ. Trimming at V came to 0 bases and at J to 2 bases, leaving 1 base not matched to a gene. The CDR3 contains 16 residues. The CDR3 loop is CASSQDQGAGANVLTF. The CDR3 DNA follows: TGTGCCAGCAGCCAAGATCAGGGGGCTGGGGCCAACGTCCTGACTTTC.

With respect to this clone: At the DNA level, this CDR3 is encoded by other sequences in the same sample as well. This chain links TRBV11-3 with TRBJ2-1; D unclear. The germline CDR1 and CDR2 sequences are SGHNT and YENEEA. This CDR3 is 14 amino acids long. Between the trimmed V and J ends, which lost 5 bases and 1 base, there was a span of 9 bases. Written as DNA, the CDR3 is TGTGCCAGCAGCCGCGATTCGTCCTACAATGAGCAGTTCTTC. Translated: CASSRDSSYNEQFF.